This T cell receptor (beta chain) appears in the sequencing data of a study of blood T cells in healthy people across ages. Study-wide context: Template switching caught about one barcoded beta molecule for each two T cells. Study observations and caveats: Across samples, TCR beta diversity tracked strongly with naive T cell percentage. Roughly linear age-related decline in beta diversity appeared, significant by age 40.

The germline gives CDR1 SGHTA, CDR2 FQGNSA. The CDR3 sequence is 16 residues long. J lost 11 bases, V lost 6 bases, and 18 bases had no gene match. A second roughly 7 to 11 cycle PCR used barcoded and J-beta primers. Tagging of each cDNA molecule was performed by a template-switch adaptor with 12 random nucleotides. TCRdb re-derived calls from the 5' RACE reads in MiXCR, one entry per CDR3 protein. The repertoire has about 400,000 distinct CDR3 sequences, 52% of them found once; the top ten carry approximately 51%. In regard to this clonotype: Its antigen is currently unknown.

The TCR comes from a man in his sixties in good health. Sequenced sample: blood. V usage is TRBV7-2 and J usage is TRBJ2-5, with TRBD1 matching over 10 bases. Here the CDR3 reads CASRSGPGQGNNEQYF. The CDR3 DNA reads as TGTGCCAGCAGATCGGGTCCGGGACAGGGGAACAATGAGCAGTACTTC.